Reported below is one TCR beta chain. Antigen unknown. The data derive from a study of T cells in Graves' hyperthyroidism and ophthalmopathy. Whole-study results and caveats: Prediction of ophthalmopathy progression came a median roughly 6.4 months pre-onset. Peripheral blood also featured most of the thyroid clonotypes expanded above 0.001.

The CDR3 contains 16 residues. CDR1 is LGHNA and CDR2 is YSLEER in the germline V gene. V was cut by 1 base and J by 0 bases, with 10 bases left in between. The diagnostic basis comprised clinical symptoms, serum thyroxine and TRAb, thyroid ultrasound and orbital computed tomography. About 10 ml of fresh peripheral blood supplied the PBMCs. From RNA transcripts, TCR beta CDR3 regions were amplified. First-round RT-PCR of the TCR CDR3 relied on the HTBI primer set. TCRdb reprocessed the multiplex PCR reads via MiXCR and lists one record per CDR3 protein. The sample lists some 700,000 distinct CDR3 sequences; approximately 15% were seen once.

Sequenced: blood. This sequence was found in a middle-aged man with Graves' hyperthyroidism. The chain couples TRBV4-3 to TRBJ1-3, with D hard to call. The chain's CDR3 is CASSQGNRFSGNTIYF. The CDR3 DNA follows: TGCGCCAGCAGCCAAGGAAATCGTTTCTCTGGAAACACCATATATTTT.